The T cell receptor beta chain under discussion was sequenced for a study of blood T cell repertoires in COVID-19. For the study at large: Donors in the United States, Italy and Spain gave samples during acute or convalescent COVID-19.

Participants reported their clinical history, and cohort assignment relied on those reports. The assay was immunoSEQ multiplex PCR, and TCRdb's table has in-frame clones only and misses some. The repertoire has roughly 250,000 clones, under 95% of them found once; the top ten carry approximately 2%. The TCR sequence derives from a woman aged 18-29 years who had recovered from COVID-19. The specimen was PBMCs or T cells enriched from blood (not recorded which).

Here the CDR3 DNA reads TGTGCCAGCAGCGTGAGCTCTGGAAACACCATATATTTT. Translation: CASSVSSGNTIYF. This chain uses TRBV2 with TRBJ1-3; D is uncertain. Deletions cut 6 bases from V and 0 bases from J, with 6 bases between. CDR3 length: 13 amino acids. Germline V gene sequence: CDR1 SNHLY, CDR2 FYNNEI.